What follows are 32 T cell receptor beta chains derived from one specimen sequenced in a study of T cells after yellow fever vaccination. TCRdb processed the 5' RACE reads anew with MiXCR; each CDR3 protein has one entry. The sample consists of about 320,000 distinct CDR3 sequences, around 4.3% of them appearing once. Sequencing used PBMCs, obtained 15 days after the yellow fever booster vaccination. These receptors were taken from a man younger than 35 who received the YFV17D yellow fever vaccine.

Ten or more counts support this clonotype. The chain employs TRBV7-9 and TRBJ1-2; D may be TRBD1 (5 bases). V lost 8 bases, J lost 3 bases, and 13 bases lay in between. This CDR3 is built from 13 residues. Germline CDR1 reads SEHNR; CDR2 reads FQNEAQ (reference sequence). CDR3 amino acids: CASQQELDYGYTF. The DNA of the CDR3 is TGTGCCAGCCAACAGGAACTTGACTATGGCTACACCTTC. The full variable domain, rest sourced from reference TRBV7-9 and TRBJ1-2, is DTGVSQNPRHKITKRGQNVTFRCDPISEHNRLYWYRQTLGQGPEFLTYFQNEAQLEKSRLLSDRFSAERPKGSFSTLEIQRTEQGDSAMYLCASQQELDYGYTFGSGTRLTVV.

This clonotype appeared many times. V and J are TRBV10-3 and TRBJ2-5; 7 bases fit TRBD2. The CDR3 sequence is 13 residues long. The germline gives CDR1 ENHRY, CDR2 SYGVKD. V lost 4 bases and J lost 5; bases outside the gene matches: 4. This CDR3 reads CAISAYSGETQYF. CDR3 nucleotides: TGTGCCATCAGTGCCTATAGCGGGGAGACCCAGTACTTC.

The chain employs TRBV24-1 and TRBJ2-3, with D maybe TRBD2 (6 bases). CDR1 and CDR2 from the germline V gene are KGHDR and SFDVKD. V lost 5 bases and J 3 bases, leaving 17 bases between the germline ends. The CDR3 is made up of 16 amino acids. The CDR3 loop reads CATSASKRGGTDTQYF. In DNA, the CDR3 is TGTGCCACCAGTGCTTCGAAGCGCGGAGGGACAGATACGCAGTATTTT.

This clonotype came up many times. The chain combines TRBV7-8 with TRBJ1-6; 10 positions match TRBD1. CDR1 and CDR2 (germline): SGHVS, FQNEAQ. This CDR3 comprises 17 residues. V was clipped by 5 bases and J by 9 bases; unmatched bases: 13. The CDR3 protein is CASSDPGQGIVRSPLHF. CDR3 bases: TGTGCCAGCAGCGACCCGGGACAGGGGATCGTTCGTTCACCCCTCCACTTT.

The chain recombines TRBV7-2 with TRBJ1-6, with 12 bases matching TRBD1. Trimming cost V 1 base and J 14 bases; bases outside gene matches: 6. This CDR3 region has 15 residues. CDR1 is SGHTA, CDR2 FQGNSA, per germline. The CDR3 DNA follows: TGTGCCAGCAGCTTAGTGGGGACAGGGGGCCAATCCCTCCACTTT. Protein sequence: CASSLVGTGGQSLHF. The full variable domain, rest sourced from reference TRBV7-2 and TRBJ1-6, is GAGVSQSPSNKVTEKGKDVELRCDPISGHTALYWYRQSLGQGLEFLIYFQGNSAPDKSGLPSDRFSAERTGGSVSTLTIQRTQQEDSAVYLCASSLVGTGGQSLHFGNGTRLTVT.

The chain recombines TRBV12-3 or TRBV12-4 with TRBJ2-1; D is ambiguous. This CDR3 region has 14 residues. Trimming shortened V by 5 bases and J by 6 bases, and 14 bases separated the two germline ends. In nucleotides, the CDR3 is TGTGCCAGCAGTGTACGACTGCAATCCAATGAGCAGTTCTTC. Translating gives CASSVRLQSNEQFF.

This chain uses TRBV7-2 with TRBJ2-1, with 7 bases aligning to TRBD1. The germline gives CDR1 SGHTA, CDR2 FQGNSA. The V segment lost 4 bases and the J segment 3 bases; nucleotides outside the gene matches: 9. The CDR3 totals 16 residues. CDR3 amino acids: CASSSLGTAFYNEQFF. DNA for the CDR3: TGTGCCAGCAGCTCCCTCGGGACAGCTTTCTACAATGAGCAGTTCTTC.

The chain is built from TRBV4-2 and TRBJ2-6, with D perhaps matching TRBD2 (6 bases). Trimming removed 0 bases at V and 2 bases at J, with 8 bases between. CDR1 and CDR2 (germline): LGHNA, YNFKEQ. The CDR3 extends over 16 amino acids. CDR3 coding DNA: TGTGCCAGCAGCCAAGAGGCGGGAACTGGGGCCAACGTCCTGACTTTC. This encodes CASSQEAGTGANVLTF.

The chain recombines TRBV12-3 or TRBV12-4 with TRBJ2-3; D is unresolved. V lost 6 bases to trimming and J lost 5 bases, with 15 bases between them. The CDR3 loop spans 14 amino acids. As DNA, the CDR3 is TGTGCCAGCAGGGACCTGGTCCGGTTAGATACGCAGTATTTT. Translation: CASRDLVRLDTQYF.

This clonotype has ten or more counts. This chain joins TRBV4-3 and TRBJ2-7, with D tentatively TRBD1 or TRBD2 (5 bases each). This CDR3 has 15 amino acids. The V and J ends lost 3 bases and 2 bases respectively, with 14 bases between them. Germline V CDR1 and CDR2: LGHNA, YSLEER. The CDR3 is CASSHGWGPAYEQYF. CDR3 coding DNA: TGCGCCAGCAGCCATGGGTGGGGACCGGCCTACGAGCAGTACTTC.

The chain has TRBV29-1 and TRBJ1-1; 8 bases map to TRBD1. This CDR3 has 12 residues. After removal of 4 bases from V and 7 bases from J, the junction contained 5 bases not matched to a gene. Germline values: CDR1 SQVTM, CDR2 ANQGSEA. In nucleotides, the CDR3 is TGCAGCGTTGCCCCAGGGGGCATTGAAGCTTTCTTT. Amino acid sequence: CSVAPGGIEAFF.

This clonotype was seen a handful of times. The V and J genes are TRBV29-1 and TRBJ2-3; 8 bases are a match to TRBD2. Germline V lookup: CDR1 SQVTM, CDR2 ANQGSEA. The CDR3 sequence is 15 residues long. V dropped 4 bases and J dropped 2; count of bases not matched to a gene: 8. CDR3 in DNA: TGCAGCGTTGTTGGGGCGGGGGGCCTCACAGATACGCAGTATTTT. Translation gives CSVVGAGGLTDTQYF.

This clonotype has only a few counts. The gene calls are TRBV11-2 and TRBJ1-1; TRBD1 is a possible D gene (6 bases). V lost 4 bases to trimming and J lost 4 bases, with 10 bases between them. Germline V gene lookup returns CDR1 SGHAT and CDR2 FQNNGV. This CDR3 spans 13 amino acids. This CDR3 is CASSSGQTTEAFF. CDR3 in DNA: TGTGCCAGCAGCTCAGGACAGACCACTGAAGCTTTCTTT.

This clonotype came up many times. The V call is TRBV7-9, the J call TRBJ2-3; D is possibly TRBD2 (6 bases). Trimming left V 1 base short and J 0 bases short, with 17 bases between. The germline gives CDR1 SEHNR, CDR2 FQNEAQ (reference sequence). The CDR3 length is 18 residues. The CDR3 DNA reads as TGTGCCAGCAGCTTAGGACTAGATTGGGGCACTAGCACAGATACGCAGTATTTT. This sequence encodes CASSLGLDWGTSTDTQYF.

The rearrangement joins TRBV7-9 to TRBJ2-3; D may be TRBD1 (6 bases). Germline V CDR1 and CDR2: SEHNR, FQNEAQ (reference sequence). Trimming took off 5 bases at V and 3 bases at J, with 15 bases between the two ends. The CDR3 consists of 15 residues. CDR3 protein: CASSVTGSWTDTQYF. DNA of the CDR3: TGTGCCAGCAGCGTAACAGGGTCTTGGACAGATACGCAGTATTTT.

The rearrangement links TRBV4-1 to TRBJ2-3, with D uncertain. This CDR3 is 14 amino acids long. The germline V and J ends were trimmed by 3 bases and 1 base, with 8 bases remaining between them. From germline, CDR1 is MGHRA and CDR2 YSYEKL. In DNA form, the CDR3 reads TGCGCCAGCAGCCACAACCACGGCACAGATACGCAGTATTTT. This encodes CASSHNHGTDTQYF.

The chain uses TRBV6-6 and TRBJ2-5; 10 bases agree with TRBD1. Losses at the gene ends were 0 bases for V and 5 bases for J; bases not matched to a gene: 6. There are 16 residues in the CDR3. Germline values: CDR1 MNHNY, CDR2 SVGAGI (reference sequence). CDR3 DNA: TGTGCCAGCAGTTACTCGATGGGGGGACAGGGGGAGACCCAGTACTTC. As protein: CASSYSMGGQGETQYF.

The table lists this clonotype with many counts. The genes are TRBV15 and TRBJ2-7; D remains unclear. Germline V gene lookup returns CDR1 LNHNV and CDR2 YYDKDF (reference sequence). The CDR3 loop spans 14 amino acids. Deletions cut 0 bases from V and 2 bases from J, with 8 bases between. As DNA, the CDR3 is TGTGCCACCAGCAGAGATCGCGGTACCTACGAGCAGTACTTC. Translation: CATSRDRGTYEQYF.

V and J are TRBV29-1 and TRBJ1-2, with 8 positions matching TRBD1. CDR1 and CDR2 from the germline V gene are SQVTM and ANQGSEA. V gave up 6 bases and J gave up 4 bases; unmatched junction bases: 13. The CDR3 is made up of 15 amino acids. For the CDR3, the DNA is TGCAGCGTGGAGGATCCGGGACAGGCATTCTATGGCTACACCTTC. Residues: CSVEDPGQAFYGYTF.

There are many counts of this clonotype. CDR3 DNA: TGTGCCAGCAGCCAAGACATAGGGCAGTACTTC. It codes for CASSQDIGQYF. The gene calls are TRBV11-2 and TRBJ2-7; no definite D call. Germline V CDR1 and CDR2: SGHAT, FQNNGV. V was shortened by 5 bases and J by 9 bases, with 11 bases between the two germline ends. The length of the CDR3 is 11 residues.

This clonotype was detected ten times or more. The CDR3 sequence: CASSLETGYEQYV. CDR3 in DNA: TGTGCCAGCAGCTTAGAGACTGGGTACGAGCAGTACGTC. This chain connects TRBV7-2 to TRBJ2-7; no firm D call. CDR3 length equals 13 residues. Deletions cut 1 base from V and 4 bases from J, with 8 bases between. Germline CDR1 is SGHTA and CDR2 is FQGNSA.

The table lists this clonotype with a few counts. The V gene is TRBV2, the J gene TRBJ2-7; 8 nucleotides match TRBD2. The trim removed 4 bases at V and 7 bases at J, leaving 9 bases unmatched. Germline V gives CDR1 SNHLY, CDR2 FYNNEI. The CDR3 has 14 residues. Written as DNA, the CDR3 is TGTGCCAGCAGTGCTAGCGGGCATCCTTGGGAGCAGTACTTC. Translated: CASSASGHPWEQYF.

This rearrangement joins TRBV7-2 to TRBJ2-2; D is unclear. Between the trimmed V and J ends, which lost 1 base and 7 bases, there was a span of 19 bases. From germline, CDR1 is SGHTA and CDR2 FQGNSA. The CDR3 has 17 residues. CDR3 sequence reads: CASSLDLLQAQLGELFF. The CDR3 bases are TGTGCCAGCAGCTTAGATTTATTGCAGGCGCAACTCGGGGAGCTGTTTTTT. Drawing the rest from reference TRBV7-2 and TRBJ2-2, the complete variable domain is GAGVSQSPSNKVTEKGKDVELRCDPISGHTALYWYRQSLGQGLEFLIYFQGNSAPDKSGLPSDRFSAERTGGSVSTLTIQRTQQEDSAVYLCASSLDLLQAQLGELFFGEGSRLTVL.

This clonotype was seen at least ten times. This rearrangement joins TRBV7-2 to TRBJ1-2, with D possibly being TRBD1 (5 bases). Per germline, CDR1 SGHTA and CDR2 FQGNSA. V lost 7 bases and J 8 bases, leaving 17 bases between the germline ends. The CDR3 contains 13 residues. DNA for the CDR3: TGTGCCAGCATATCCCCCGGGGGAAGAGGCTACACCTTC. This sequence encodes CASISPGGRGYTF.

This clonotype was counted only a few times. This rearrangement joins TRBV7-9 to TRBJ2-3, with TRBD2 matching 9 bases. The ends lost 5 bases at V and 2 bases at J; junction bases unmatched: 8. Germline V gene data show CDR1 as SEHNR and CDR2 as FQNEAQ (reference sequence). This CDR3 has 16 amino acids. CDR3 loop: CASSPAGGGVTDTQYF. The DNA for the CDR3 is TGTGCCAGCAGCCCCGCCGGCGGGGGGGTCACAGATACGCAGTATTTT.

At least ten counts were recorded for this clonotype. V is TRBV4-1 and J is TRBJ1-2; possible D gene TRBD1, 5 bases. Trimming stripped 4 bases from V and 0 bases from J, with 18 bases between. This CDR3 comprises 17 residues. Germline loops: CDR1 MGHRA, CDR2 YSYEKL. Here the CDR3 DNA reads TGCGCCAGCAGCCGTTACTTCCAGGGCAGAGCTAACTATGGCTACACCTTC. The encoded protein is CASSRYFQGRANYGYTF.

This clonotype was detected ten times or more. The CDR3, as DNA: TGCAGTGCTAGTTCCCCCGGACTAGCGGGGGGGCTTAGCTCCTACGAGCAGTACTTC. Its protein is CSASSPGLAGGLSSYEQYF. The gene calls are TRBV20-1 and TRBJ2-7, with TRBD2 identical over 15 bases. CDR1 and CDR2 from the germline V gene are DFQATT and SNEGSKA (reference sequence). The CDR3 runs 19 residues. V dropped 3 bases and J dropped 0; count of bases not matched to a gene: 12.

In its sample, this clonotype was seen many times. V and J are TRBV2 and TRBJ1-2, with 10 bases fitting TRBD1. The V segment lost 6 bases and the J segment 8 bases; nucleotides outside the gene matches: 3. The CDR3 loop spans 12 amino acids. CDR1 SNHLY and CDR2 FYNNEI come from the germline V gene. CDR3 in DNA: TGTGCCAGCAGGGGACAGGGGTACGGCTACACCTTC. Its translation: CASRGQGYGYTF. Supplemented by reference TRBV2 and TRBJ1-2, the full variable domain reads EPEVTQTPSHQVTQMGQEVILRCVPISNHLYFYWYRQILGQKVEFLVSFYNNEISEKSEIFDDQFSVERPDGSNFTLKIRSTKLEDSAMYFCASRGQGYGYTFGSGTRLTVV.

This chain connects TRBV7-2 to TRBJ2-5; 10 nucleotides line up with TRBD2. The CDR3 length is 16 residues. Germline V CDR1 and CDR2: SGHTA, FQGNSA. V shed 2 bases and J 5 bases; nucleotides not matched to a gene: 8. The CDR3 nucleotides are TGTGCCAGCAGCTTACTCTCTAGCGGGGGATGGGAGACCCAGTACTTC. Its translation is CASSLLSSGGWETQYF.

This sequence joins TRBV6-5 and TRBJ2-5; D is undetermined. V was pared by 0 bases and J by 2 bases, with 7 bases between. This CDR3 is built from 14 residues. Germline lookup yields CDR1 MNHEY and CDR2 SVGAGI. As DNA, the CDR3 is TGTGCCAGCAGTTACTCAGGAGTGCAAGAGACCCAGTACTTC. Protein sequence: CASSYSGVQETQYF.

This clonotype was seen repeatedly, ten times or more. The rearrangement uses TRBV10-3 and TRBJ1-5; 8 bases are a match to TRBD1. Germline CDR1 ENHRY, CDR2 SYGVKD. Trimming took 8 bases from V and 3 from J; bases not matched to a gene: 6. This CDR3 region has 14 residues. Written as DNA, the CDR3 is TGTGCCATCGGGAAGGACAGGGACAATCAGCCCCAGCATTTT. Protein: CAIGKDRDNQPQHF.

This clonotype was observed at least ten times. The rearrangement uses TRBV7-9 and TRBJ2-2, with 7 bases identical to TRBD1. Germline V gene data show CDR1 as SEHNR and CDR2 as FQNEAQ (reference sequence). This CDR3 contains 18 residues. After removal of 2 bases from V and 0 bases from J, the junction contained 9 bases not matched to a gene. CDR3 region: CASSLTGQLYANTGELFF. CDR3 sequence (DNA): TGTGCCAGCAGCTTAACGGGACAGCTGTACGCGAACACCGGGGAGCTGTTTTTT.